This TCR beta chain was captured by sequencing in a study of CD8+ T cells in alopecia areata. Study in general: Recipient mice, approximately 6-10-week-old female C3H/HeJ animals, received skin from roughly 6-12-month-old C3H/HeJ graft donors with spontaneous alopecia.

Study observations and caveats: Patients displayed less clarity in TCR sharing than mice, a finding possibly related to HLA. Lesional tissue from the scalp (especially in alopecia totalis/universalis) showed higher clonality than normal scalp. Scalp sequencing also captures normal skin's resident alphabeta T cells.

V was pared by 0 bases and J by 2 bases, with 1 base of the junction left unmatched. Germline V gene lookup returns CDR1 NSHNY and CDR2 SYGAGN. The CDR3 has 16 residues. This clone was observed a handful of times. Antigen unknown. TCRdb and the translated DNA give different amino acids at residue 13; the protein presented here is the one translated from the DNA. Gene names are the mouse ones. The sequenced fragment ends 3 residues before the CDR3 boundary, so the rest is inferred from the germline J gene. Sequencing templates came from extracted RNA that was reverse transcribed into cDNA. TCRdb's table, derived via immunoSEQ multiplex PCR, lists solely in-frame clones and lacks some. Recorded here are about 120,000 clones, none singletons.

What was sequenced was lesional skin. The clonotype was recovered from a C3H/HeJ mouse with alopecia areata. The strain bears MHC haplotype H2-k. The V call is TRBV13-1, the J call TRBJ1-6; 8 bases are a match to TRBD1. TRBJ1-6 is filed as an ORF, its function uncertain. The CDR3 loop is CASSDAGGAYNSPLYF. Partial CDR3 DNA: TGTGCCAGCAGTGATGCAGGGGGCGCCTATAATTCGCCC.